Listed below are T cell receptor beta chains from one sample, sequenced in a study of shared clonotypes between healthy human individuals. Assay used: immunoSEQ multiplex PCR; TCRdb lists only in-frame clones, some missing. Counted here are over 1.4 million clones, approximately 97% occurring once; the ten biggest clones make up approximately 1.1%. Input material: naive CD4+ T cells sorted from blood. These receptors originate from a man younger than 40 in good health. Both conserved end residues are part of each CDR3. A D gene is named only where the DNA matches it firmly. A row's size may be missing; if present it is once, few, many or a size class.

.	15	TRBV2	.	TRBJ2-2	TGTGCCAGCAGGCTTTCGCCGGGGAACACCGGGGAGCTGTTTTTT	CASRLSPGNTGELFF
TRBD2	15	TRBV5-1	once	TRBJ2-5	TGCGCCAGCAGCTTCTTAGCGGGACTCCAAGAGACCCAGTACTTC	CASSFLAGLQETQYF
TRBD1	15	TRBV5-1	.	TRBJ2-7	TGCGCCAGCAGCCCGACCAGGGGGAGAGCCTACGAGCAGTACTTC	CASSPTRGRAYEQYF
.	15	TRBV11-2	.	TRBJ2-5	TGTGCCAGCAGCTTGTTGGTCGGGCAGGTTGGGACCCAGTACTTC	CASSLLVGQVGTQYF
TRBD1	15	TRBV18	.	TRBJ2-1	TGTGCCAGCTCACAAATACAGGGGGCCTACAATGAGCAGTTCTTC	CASSQIQGAYNEQFF
TRBD2	18	TRBV2	.	TRBJ2-5	TGTGCCAGCAGTGAAGCGCTTTGGCCGTCGGGGGGAAAAGAGACCCAGTACTTC	CASSEALWPSGGKETQYF
.	18	TRBV6-1	.	TRBJ2-1	TGTGCCAGCAGTGAAGCGGTAAACTACTGGAGCTCCTACAATGAGCAGTTCTTC	CASSEAVNYWSSYNEQFF
.	15	TRBV30	.	TRBJ1-1	TGTGCCTGGAGTGTGTCAGGGCAGAAGAGGGGAAGGGCTTTCTTT	CAWSVSGQKRGRAFF
TRBD2	18	TRBV4-1	.	TRBJ2-2	TGCGCCAGCAGCACCCGGACTAGCGGGCGCCTTAACACCGGGGAGCTGTTTTTT	CASSTRTSGRLNTGELFF
TRBD2	17	TRBV19	.	TRBJ2-4	TGTGCCAGTAGTATAGATCTGACTAGCGGTCCTAAAAACATTCAGTACTTC	CASSIDLTSGPKNIQYF
.	15	TRBV18	.	TRBJ2-1	TGTGCCAGCTCACCTAGGGGATCCACCTACAATGAGCAGTTCTTC	CASSPRGSTYNEQFF
.	13	TRBV30	once	TRBJ2-7	TGTGCCTGCTTGGACAGCCAATCCTACGAGCAGTACTTC	CACLDSQSYEQYF
.	15	TRBV6-5	.	TRBJ2-7	TGTGCCAGCAGTTACAGTTACAGGGAAACCTACGAGCAGTACTTC	CASSYSYRETYEQYF
TRBD1	14	TRBV6-6	once	TRBJ2-7	TGTGCCAGCAGAGACAGGGGGGGCTCCTACGAGCAGTACTTC	CASRDRGGSYEQYF
.	15	TRBV5-1	.	TRBJ1-2	TGCGCCAGCAGCTTGCCAGGGGCAGGGTATCAGGGCTACACCTTC	CASSLPGAGYQGYTF
.	12	TRBV6-6	once	TRBJ2-6	TGTGCCAGCAAGGGGGGGGCCAACGTCCTGACTTTC	CASKGGANVLTF
.	17	TRBV10-3	.	TRBJ2-5	TGTGCCATCAGTGACTCCTGGGGTAGTAGCGGACAAGAGACCCAGTACTTC	CAISDSWGSSGQETQYF
TRBD1	16	TRBV5-4	.	TRBJ2-1	TGTGCCAGCAGCACGCCGCCCGGGACAGAGAACAATGAGCAGTTCTTC	CASSTPPGTENNEQFF
.	17	TRBV7-9	once	TRBJ2-1	TGTGCCAGCAGCTTAGTTAGTAGTGAGGCCAGAGGATATGAGCAGTTCTTC	CASSLVSSEARGYEQFF
TRBD2	15	TRBV4-1	.	TRBJ2-7	TGCGCCAGCAGCCAAGAGGGCGGGGGCTCCTACGAGCAGTACTTC	CASSQEGGGSYEQYF
TRBD2	14	TRBV29-1	.	TRBJ2-2	TGCAGCGTTGAAATCGGGGGGTTTTACGGGGAGCTGTTTTTT	CSVEIGGFYGELFF
.	13	TRBV5-1	.	TRBJ2-5	TGCGCCAGCAGCCGGAGCCCCCAAGAGACCCAGTACTTC	CASSRSPQETQYF
.	14	TRBV18	.	TRBJ2-7	TGTGCCAGCTCACCAAGGGTAGGGAGTTACGAGCAGTACTTC	CASSPRVGSYEQYF
TRBD1	16	TRBV5-5	.	TRBJ1-5	TGTGCCAGCAGCTTGGCCCTGACAGGGCAAAATCAGCCCCAGCATTTT	CASSLALTGQNQPQHF
.	12	TRBV9	.	TRBJ2-3	TGTGCCAGCAGCGCCAACACAGATACGCAGTATTTT	CASSANTDTQYF
.	15	TRBV28	.	TRBJ1-5	TGTGCCAGCAGTTTGTGGACGGAGGAGAATCAGCCCCAGCATTTT	CASSLWTEENQPQHF
TRBD2	14	TRBV6-5	.	TRBJ2-3	TGTGCCGTCGCGGTCGGACTAGCCACAGATACGCAGTATTTT	CAVAVGLATDTQYF
TRBD2	22	TRBV5-1	.	TRBJ2-3	TGCGCCAGCAGCCCAGACCCCCGACTAGCGGGAGGGCCCTCAATTAGTACAGATACGCAGTATTTT	CASSPDPRLAGGPSISTDTQYF
.	19	TRBV28	.	TRBJ2-1	TGTGCCAGCAGTTACCCCGGGACAGGGATAACTCTAGCGGGAGATGAGCAGTTCTTC	CASSYPGTGITLAGDEQFF
TRBD1	16	TRBV7-2	.	TRBJ1-2	TGTGCCAGCAGCACAGAAGCGGCGGACAGGGGGGGAGGCTACACCTTC	CASSTEAADRGGGYTF
TRBD1	16	TRBV2	.	TRBJ2-2	TGTGCCAGCAGTCTCCGGACAGGATCGAACACCGGGGAGCTGTTTTTT	CASSLRTGSNTGELFF
.	14	TRBV6-1	.	TRBJ2-5	TGTGCCAGCAGACCAGGACAGCTCCAAGAGACCCAGTACTTC	CASRPGQLQETQYF
.	15	TRBV5-4	.	TRBJ1-1	TGTGCCAGCAGGAGTAAACCATCGCCGGACACTGAAGCTTTCTTT	CASRSKPSPDTEAFF
.	17	TRBV15	.	TRBJ2-5	TGTGCCACCAGCTCGCAAATTGTCCAGGGATTCCAAGAGACCCAGTACTTC	CATSSQIVQGFQETQYF
TRBD2	18	TRBV25-1	.	TRBJ2-1	TGTGCCAGCAGTGTTTTCAGTGTTCGGACTAGCGGGAGCAATGAGCAGTTCTTC	CASSVFSVRTSGSNEQFF
.	18	TRBV11-2	once	TRBJ2-1	TGTGCCAGCACCACGAAGGGCAGGTTCGGAAGCTCCTACAATGAGCAGTTCTTC	CASTTKGRFGSSYNEQFF
.	16	TRBV9	.	TRBJ2-1	TGTGCCAGCAGCGTAAGTTGGGCTAGCTCTGTGGATGAGCAGTTCTTC	CASSVSWASSVDEQFF
.	16	TRBV5-1	.	TRBJ2-3	TGCGCCAGCAGCTTCGGCAGGTCGTCGGGCCCAGATACGCAGTATTTT	CASSFGRSSGPDTQYF
.	17	TRBV5-5	.	TRBJ2-4	TGTGCCAGCAGCTTGGCCAGGGCCACTCTAGCCAAAAACATTCAGTACTTC	CASSLARATLAKNIQYF
.	16	TRBV5-1	.	TRBJ1-3	TGCGCCAGCAGCTTGCATTCAAGAGACTCTGGAAACACCATATATTTT	CASSLHSRDSGNTIYF